This entry lists 25 T cell receptor beta chains sequenced from one sample in a study of shared clonotypes between healthy human individuals. Only CD45RO-negative cells positively selected for CCR7 counted as naive CD8 cells, so terminally differentiated effector memory CD45RA+ cells were excluded. The data were produced by immunoSEQ multiplex PCR, yet TCRdb's version contains in-frame clones alone and is incomplete. Among about 820,000 clones, roughly 92% were seen once, and the ten largest hold approximately 25%. The sequencing input was naive CD8+ T cells sorted from blood. These receptors were obtained from a man aged 25 to 45 in good health.

The CDR3: CASSQRQGLPSIQYF. The CDR3 DNA follows: TGCGCCAGCAGCCAGAGACAGGGTTTACCGAGCATTCAGTACTTC. V and J are TRBV5-1 and TRBJ2-4, with 7 bases that match TRBD1. V lost 4 bases and J lost 9; bases outside the gene matches: 13. Looked up from germline, CDR1 is SGHRS and CDR2 is YFSETQ. This CDR3 comprises 15 residues.

The rearrangement uses TRBV4-2 and TRBJ2-5; the match to TRBD2 covers 10 bases. The CDR3 is 17 residues long. J gave up 5 bases and V 4 bases, and 13 bases lay outside the gene matches. Germline V CDR1 and CDR2: LGHNA, YNFKEQ. CDR3 sequence (DNA): TGTGCCAGCAGCCCGCTAGCGGGAGACGGAGTTGGGGAGACCCAGTACTTC. It is translated as CASSPLAGDGVGETQYF.

The V gene is TRBV18, the J gene TRBJ2-1, with unresolved D. The ends were cut back, 6 bases at V and 8 bases at J, with 11 bases in the middle. From germline, CDR1 is KGHSH and CDR2 LQKENI. This CDR3 has 12 residues. In DNA, the CDR3 is TGTGCCAGCTCCCACCTAGTCGATGAGCAGTTCTTC. This translates into CASSHLVDEQFF.

The chain has TRBV7-9 and TRBJ2-1, with D hard to call. This CDR3 has 14 amino acids. CDR1 is SEHNR and CDR2 is FQNEAQ in the germline V gene (reference sequence). With 5 bases removed from V and 0 bases from J, the gap between germline ends came to 8 bases. Written as DNA, the CDR3 is TGTGCCAGCAGCAGGTTGAGCTCCTACAATGAGCAGTTCTTC. It encodes CASSRLSSYNEQFF. Using reference TRBV7-9 and TRBJ2-1 for the parts outside the CDR3, the full variable domain is DTGVSQNPRHKITKRGQNVTFRCDPISEHNRLYWYRQTLGQGPEFLTYFQNEAQLEKSRLLSDRFSAERPKGSFSTLEIQRTEQGDSAMYLCASSRLSSYNEQFFGPGTRLTVL.

This clone showed up just a few times. The chain is built from TRBV28 and TRBJ2-7, with TRBD1 matching over 8 bases. Germline V lookup: CDR1 MDHEN, CDR2 SYDVKM. Losses at the gene ends were 4 bases for V and 2 bases for J; bases not matched to a gene: 4. The CDR3 covers 14 residues. The DNA of the CDR3 is TGTGCCAGCAGTTCGATGGACAGGGCCTACGAGCAGTACTTC. Translated, it gives CASSSMDRAYEQYF.

The V gene is TRBV5-8, the J gene TRBJ2-1, with 12 bases that match TRBD2. Germline trimming cut 4 bases from V and 3 bases from J; bases unmatched to any gene: 8. The CDR3 has 17 residues. Germline CDR1 SGHTS, CDR2 YDEGEE. The CDR3 DNA follows: TGTGCCAGCAGCCCGGCCCTGGGACTAGCGGGCTACAATGAGCAGTTCTTC. It is translated as CASSPALGLAGYNEQFF.

This sequence joins TRBV5-6 and TRBJ2-7; D is ambiguous. CDR1 is SGHDT, CDR2 YYEEEE, per germline. The CDR3 is 13 residues long. The V and J ends lost 0 bases and 4 bases respectively, with 8 bases between them. The CDR3 spells CASSLGAAYEQYF. Here the CDR3 DNA reads TGTGCCAGCAGCTTGGGGGCAGCTTACGAGCAGTACTTC.

V usage is TRBV9 and J usage is TRBJ1-2, with TRBD1 matching 11 bases. Germline values: CDR1 SGDLS, CDR2 YYNGEE. The CDR3 length is 15 residues. V trimming: 0 bases; J trimming: 10 bases; junction bases outside the gene matches: 8. The CDR3 region has the DNA TGTGCCAGCAGCGTAGAACGGACAGGGGGCTGGGTCTACACCTTC. Protein sequence: CASSVERTGGWVYTF.

The V and J genes are TRBV19 and TRBJ1-2; D gene ambiguous. Germline loops: CDR1 LNHDA, CDR2 SQIVND (reference sequence). This CDR3 spans 14 amino acids. V lost 3 bases, J lost 1 base, and 9 bases lay in between. The CDR3 nucleotides are TGTGCCAGTAGTATTCTCGACGGTAACTATGGCTACACCTTC. It yields the protein CASSILDGNYGYTF.

The J gene is TRBJ1-1, the V gene TRBV19, with D perhaps matching TRBD1 (5 bases). V was shortened by 8 bases and J by 4 bases, with 17 bases between the two germline ends. Germline V gene data show CDR1 as LNHDA and CDR2 as SQIVND (reference sequence). This CDR3 has 14 amino acids. CDR3 sequence: CASLQARGVTEAFF. The CDR3 DNA reads as TGTGCCAGTCTACAGGCTCGGGGTGTCACTGAAGCTTTCTTT. Variable domain in full (rest from reference TRBV19 and TRBJ1-1): DGGITQSPKYLFRKEGQNVTLSCEQNLNHDAMYWYRQDPGQGLRLIYYSQIVNDFQKGDIAEGYSVSREKKESFPLTVTSAQKNPTAFYLCASLQARGVTEAFFGQGTRLTVV.

The chain employs TRBV9 and TRBJ1-1; D might be TRBD1 (6 bases). CDR3 length equals 17 residues. Trimming shortened V by 0 bases and J by 1 base, and 16 bases separated the two germline ends. Germline CDR1 and CDR2: SGDLS and YYNGEE. CDR3: CASSVGLGGTGNTEAFF. The CDR3 region has the DNA TGTGCCAGCAGCGTAGGACTAGGGGGGACTGGGAACACTGAAGCTTTCTTT.

Only one count was recorded for this clone. The chain joins TRBV27 to TRBJ2-4; TRBD2 matches at 15 bases. V lost 2 bases, J lost 5 bases, and 19 bases stayed unmatched. The CDR3 runs to 22 residues. The germline V gene has CDR1 MNHEY and CDR2 SMNVEV (reference sequence). The CDR3 DNA reads TGTGCCAGCAGTTTAGCGTCCGGGACTAGCGGGAGGAAGGGCGATAGCGAAAACATTCAGTACTTC. It translates to CASSLASGTSGRKGDSENIQYF.

The genes are TRBV28 and TRBJ2-7; 8 positions agree with TRBD2. The germline V gene has CDR1 MDHEN and CDR2 SYDVKM. The V and J ends lost 7 bases and 6 bases, in that order; junction bases with no gene match: 20. There are 17 residues in the CDR3. CDR3 amino acids: CASTPGLALLRGAEQYF. Here the CDR3 DNA reads TGTGCCAGCACTCCAGGACTAGCTTTACTTCGAGGCGCCGAGCAGTACTTC.

For this clone: Other DNA variants within this sample encode the same CDR3. The J gene is TRBJ1-1, the V gene TRBV7-9, with D possibly matching TRBD1 (6 bases). The V and J ends lost 4 bases and 2 bases respectively, with 8 bases between them. Per germline, CDR1 SEHNR and CDR2 FQNEAQ (reference sequence). The CDR3 has 13 residues. The CDR3 DNA sequence: TGTGCCAGCAGCTCGACAGGAAACACTGAAGCTTTCTTT. Translating it yields CASSSTGNTEAFF.

The V call is TRBV2, the J call TRBJ2-1, with a tentative D call TRBD2 (5 bases). The germline V gene encodes CDR1 SNHLY and CDR2 FYNNEI. The CDR3 length is 16 residues. V lost 2 bases and J 1 base, leaving 12 bases between the germline ends. The CDR3 loop is CASSETMRDSYNEQFF. Written as DNA, the CDR3 is TGTGCCAGCAGTGAAACTATGAGGGATTCCTACAATGAGCAGTTCTTC.

The chain is built from TRBV29-1 and TRBJ2-1; no reliable D call. The CDR3 is 14 residues long. V was clipped by 3 bases and J by 10 bases, with 19 bases between them. Germline V gene data show CDR1 as SQVTM and CDR2 as ANQGSEA. CDR3: CSVEKNAPLGEQFF. In DNA form, the CDR3 reads TGCAGCGTTGAGAAGAACGCCCCCTTGGGGGAGCAGTTCTTC.

The table lists this clone with a count of one. The rearrangement uses TRBV7-9 and TRBJ2-7, with 8 bases matching TRBD2. Trimming cost V 5 bases and J 6 bases; bases outside gene matches: 18. Germline CDR1 reads SEHNR; CDR2 reads FQNEAQ (reference sequence). The CDR3 is 17 amino acids. DNA of the CDR3: TGTGCCAGCAGCGAGAGGTCCCTAGCGGGCCCTTTCCTCGAGCAGTACTTC. Its translation: CASSERSLAGPFLEQYF.

The rearrangement links TRBV5-1 to TRBJ2-1; D unclear. V was pared by 1 base and J by 4 bases, with 12 bases between. Germline lookup yields CDR1 SGHRS and CDR2 YFSETQ. This CDR3 spans 15 amino acids. The CDR3 DNA reads TGCGCCAGCAGCTTGTTAGGCAGCCTTTACAATGAGCAGTTCTTC. It translates to CASSLLGSLYNEQFF.

With respect to this clone: Other DNA sequences in the same sample also yield this CDR3. The rearrangement uses TRBV5-6 and TRBJ1-5; perhaps TRBD1 as D (5 bases). The CDR3 spans 14 residues. From germline, CDR1 is SGHDT and CDR2 YYEEEE. V lost 0 bases, J lost 1 base, and 5 bases lay in between. The CDR3 bases are TGTGCCAGCAGCTTGGGACAGAGCAATCAGCCCCAGCATTTT. It codes for CASSLGQSNQPQHF.

The chain combines TRBV5-4 with TRBJ2-7; the D gene is possibly TRBD1 (5 bases). Trimming removed 3 bases at V and 3 bases at J, with 10 bases between. The CDR3 has 13 residues. Germline CDR1 SGHNT, CDR2 YYREEE (reference sequence). The CDR3 nucleotides are TGTGCCAGCAGCTCCACCAGGGACTACGAGCAGTACTTC. Protein product: CASSSTRDYEQYF.

The V and J genes are TRBV19 and TRBJ2-1, with 12 nucleotides matching TRBD2. Germline V gene sequence: CDR1 LNHDA, CDR2 SQIVND (reference sequence). This CDR3 comprises 13 residues. J gave up 9 bases and V 8 bases, and 5 bases lay outside the gene matches. The CDR3: CASGLAGLGEQFF. As DNA, the CDR3 is TGTGCCAGTGGACTAGCGGGATTGGGTGAGCAGTTCTTC.

This clone appeared a single time. This chain connects TRBV9 to TRBJ2-3, with 8 bases lining up with TRBD2. This CDR3 spans 15 amino acids. V lost 0 bases and J lost 6; bases outside the gene matches: 6. The germline CDR1 and CDR2 sequences are SGDLS and YYNGEE. DNA of the CDR3: TGTGCCAGCAGCGTAGCGGGAGGGCCCGATGATACGCAGTATTTT. Its protein is CASSVAGGPDDTQYF.

This chain links TRBV27 with TRBJ2-1; TRBD2 agrees at 9 bases. The CDR3 is 16 residues long. Trimming removed 0 bases from V and 4 bases from J; junction bases left unmatched: 4. Germline loops: CDR1 MNHEY, CDR2 SMNVEV (reference sequence). The CDR3 loop is CASSLSGLASYNEQFF. DNA of the CDR3: TGTGCCAGCAGTTTATCGGGACTAGCTTCTTACAATGAGCAGTTCTTC.

The chain combines TRBV27 with TRBJ2-1; no reliable D call. V was pared by 5 bases and J by 8 bases, with 16 bases between. This CDR3 has 14 amino acids. The germline gives CDR1 MNHEY, CDR2 SMNVEV (reference sequence). This CDR3 reads CASSPILSDDEQFF. The CDR3 DNA reads as TGTGCCAGCAGTCCTATACTATCTGACGATGAGCAGTTCTTC.

This clone was recorded only once. The V gene is TRBV27, the J gene TRBJ2-5, with D unresolved. The V end was cut by 6 bases, the J end by 0 bases, with 8 bases between. This CDR3 is built from 13 residues. The germline CDR1 and CDR2 sequences are MNHEY and SMNVEV (reference sequence). In DNA, the CDR3 is TGTGCCAGCAGGATACTAAACCAAGAGACCCAGTACTTC. Translation: CASRILNQETQYF.